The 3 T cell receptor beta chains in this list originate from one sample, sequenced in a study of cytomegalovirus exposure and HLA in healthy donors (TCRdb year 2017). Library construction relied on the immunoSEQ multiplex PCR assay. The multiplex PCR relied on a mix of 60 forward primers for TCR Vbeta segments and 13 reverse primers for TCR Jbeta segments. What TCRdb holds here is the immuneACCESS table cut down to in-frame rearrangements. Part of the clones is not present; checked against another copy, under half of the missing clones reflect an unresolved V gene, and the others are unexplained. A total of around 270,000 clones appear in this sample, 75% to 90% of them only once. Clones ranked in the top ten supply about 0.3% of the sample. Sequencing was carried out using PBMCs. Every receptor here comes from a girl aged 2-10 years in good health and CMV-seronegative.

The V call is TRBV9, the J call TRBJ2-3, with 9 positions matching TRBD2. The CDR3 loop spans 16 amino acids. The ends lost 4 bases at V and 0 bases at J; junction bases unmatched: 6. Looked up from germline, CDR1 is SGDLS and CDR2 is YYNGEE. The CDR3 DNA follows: TGTGCCAGCAGCTTAAGGACTAGCGTTAGCACAGATACGCAGTATTTT. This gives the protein CASSLRTSVSTDTQYF.

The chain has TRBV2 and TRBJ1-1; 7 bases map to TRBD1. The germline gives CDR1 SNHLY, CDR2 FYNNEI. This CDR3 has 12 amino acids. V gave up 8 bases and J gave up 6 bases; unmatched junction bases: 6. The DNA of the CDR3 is TGTGCCAGCTGGGGGACAGTCGCTGAAGCTTTCTTT. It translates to CASWGTVAEAFF.

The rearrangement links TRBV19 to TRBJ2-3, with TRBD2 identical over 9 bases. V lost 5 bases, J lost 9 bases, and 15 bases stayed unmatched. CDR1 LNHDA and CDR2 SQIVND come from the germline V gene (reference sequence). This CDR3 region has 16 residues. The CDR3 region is CASSLPVAGVRGTQYF. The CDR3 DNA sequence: TGTGCCAGTAGTCTACCGGTAGCGGGAGTACGAGGGACGCAGTATTTT.